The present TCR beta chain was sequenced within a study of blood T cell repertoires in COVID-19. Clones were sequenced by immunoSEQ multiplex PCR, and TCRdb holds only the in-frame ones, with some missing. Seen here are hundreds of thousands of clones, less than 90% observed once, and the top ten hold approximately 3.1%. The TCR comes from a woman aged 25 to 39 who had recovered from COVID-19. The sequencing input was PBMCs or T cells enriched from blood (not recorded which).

The CDR3 sequence: CASSFLAGASSYEQYF. CDR3 in DNA: TGTGCCAGCAGCTTTCTAGCGGGGGCCTCCTCCTACGAGCAGTACTTC. The genes are TRBV5-6 and TRBJ2-7, with 10 nucleotides matching TRBD2. The CDR3 is 16 amino acids. Germline CDR1 SGHDT, CDR2 YYEEEE. V was pared by 2 bases and J by 0 bases, with 5 bases of the junction left unmatched.